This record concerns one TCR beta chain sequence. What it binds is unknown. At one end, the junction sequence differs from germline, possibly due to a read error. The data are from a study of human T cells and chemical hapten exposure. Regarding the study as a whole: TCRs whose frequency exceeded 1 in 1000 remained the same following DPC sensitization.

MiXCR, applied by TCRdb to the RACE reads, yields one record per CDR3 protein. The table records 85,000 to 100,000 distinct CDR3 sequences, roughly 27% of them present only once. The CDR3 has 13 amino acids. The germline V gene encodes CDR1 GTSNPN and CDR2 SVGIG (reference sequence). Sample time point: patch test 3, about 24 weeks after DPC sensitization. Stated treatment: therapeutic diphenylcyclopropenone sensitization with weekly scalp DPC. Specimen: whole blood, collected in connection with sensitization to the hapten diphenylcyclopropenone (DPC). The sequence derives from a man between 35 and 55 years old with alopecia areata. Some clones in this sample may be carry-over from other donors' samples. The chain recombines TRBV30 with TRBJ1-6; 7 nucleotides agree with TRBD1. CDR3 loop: CVWSQDRRQPLHF. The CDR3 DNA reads TGTGTCTGGAGTCAGGACAGGCGGCAACCCCTCCACTTT.